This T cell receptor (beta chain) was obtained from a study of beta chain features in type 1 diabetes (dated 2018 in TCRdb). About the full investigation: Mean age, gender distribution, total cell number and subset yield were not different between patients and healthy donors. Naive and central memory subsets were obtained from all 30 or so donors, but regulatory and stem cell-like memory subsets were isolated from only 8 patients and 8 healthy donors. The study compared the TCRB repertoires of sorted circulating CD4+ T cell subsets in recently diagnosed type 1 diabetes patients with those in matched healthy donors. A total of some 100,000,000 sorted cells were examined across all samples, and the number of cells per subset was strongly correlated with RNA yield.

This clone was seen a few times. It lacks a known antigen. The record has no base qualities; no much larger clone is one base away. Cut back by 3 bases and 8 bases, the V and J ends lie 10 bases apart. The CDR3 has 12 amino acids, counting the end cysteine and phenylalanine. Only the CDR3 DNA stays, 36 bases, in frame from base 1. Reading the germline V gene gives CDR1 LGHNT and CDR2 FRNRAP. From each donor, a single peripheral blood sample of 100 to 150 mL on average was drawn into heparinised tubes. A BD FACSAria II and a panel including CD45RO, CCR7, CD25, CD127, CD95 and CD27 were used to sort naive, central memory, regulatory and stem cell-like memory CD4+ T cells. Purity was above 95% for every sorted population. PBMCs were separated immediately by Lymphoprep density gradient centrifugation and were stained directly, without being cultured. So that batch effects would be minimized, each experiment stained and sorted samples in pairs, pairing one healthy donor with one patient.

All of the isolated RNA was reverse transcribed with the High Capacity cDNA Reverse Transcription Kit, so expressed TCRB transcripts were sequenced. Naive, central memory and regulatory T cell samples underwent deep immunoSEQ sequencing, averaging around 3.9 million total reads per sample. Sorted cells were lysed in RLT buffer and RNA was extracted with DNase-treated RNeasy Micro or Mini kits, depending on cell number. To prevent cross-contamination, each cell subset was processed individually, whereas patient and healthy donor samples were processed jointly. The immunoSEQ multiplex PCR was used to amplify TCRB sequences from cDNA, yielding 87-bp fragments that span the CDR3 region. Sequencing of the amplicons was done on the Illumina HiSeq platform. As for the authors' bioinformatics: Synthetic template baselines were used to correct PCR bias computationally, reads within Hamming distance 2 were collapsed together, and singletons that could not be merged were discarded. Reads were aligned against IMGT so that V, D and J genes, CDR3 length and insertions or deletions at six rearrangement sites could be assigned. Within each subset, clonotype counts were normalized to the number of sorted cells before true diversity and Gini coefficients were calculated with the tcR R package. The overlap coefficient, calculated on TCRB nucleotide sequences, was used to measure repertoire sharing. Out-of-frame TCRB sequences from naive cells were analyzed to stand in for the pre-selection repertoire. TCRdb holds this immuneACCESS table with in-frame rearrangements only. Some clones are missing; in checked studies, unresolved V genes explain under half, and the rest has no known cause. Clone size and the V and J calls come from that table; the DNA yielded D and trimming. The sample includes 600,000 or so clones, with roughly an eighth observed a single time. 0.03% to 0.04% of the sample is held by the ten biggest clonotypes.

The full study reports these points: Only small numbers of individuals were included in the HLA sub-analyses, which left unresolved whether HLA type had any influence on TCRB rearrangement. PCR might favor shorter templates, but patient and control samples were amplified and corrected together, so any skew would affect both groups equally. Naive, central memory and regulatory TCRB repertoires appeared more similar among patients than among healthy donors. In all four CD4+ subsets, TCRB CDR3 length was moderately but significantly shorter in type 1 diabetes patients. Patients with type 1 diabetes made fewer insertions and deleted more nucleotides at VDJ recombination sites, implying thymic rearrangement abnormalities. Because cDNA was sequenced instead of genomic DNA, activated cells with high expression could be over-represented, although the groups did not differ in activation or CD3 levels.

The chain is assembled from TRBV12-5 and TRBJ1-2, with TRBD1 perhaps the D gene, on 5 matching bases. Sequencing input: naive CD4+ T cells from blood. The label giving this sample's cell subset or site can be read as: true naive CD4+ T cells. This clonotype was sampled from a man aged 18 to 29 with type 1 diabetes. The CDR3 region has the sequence CASGFARTGYTF. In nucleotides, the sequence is TGTGCTAGTGGTTTTGCCCGGACAGGCTACACCTTC.